The clone carrying this T cell receptor beta chain was counted once. Deletions cut 5 bases from V and 2 bases from J, with 14 bases between. Germline assignment: CDR1 SGHRS and CDR2 YFSETQ. This CDR3 is built from 15 residues. Per the authors' pipeline: ImmunoSEQ output lacked quality scores and full-length reads, limiting matched filtering. Generated by immunoSEQ multiplex PCR, the TCRdb table keeps only in-frame clones and is missing some. V and J calls and clone size are copied from that table; D and trimming were computed from the DNA. Of about 640,000 clones in the sample, about three quarters are singletons; the top ten hold roughly 1.8%. Splitting of CD4+ cells produced CD45RA+ naive and CD45RA-negative memory subsets. This specimen belongs to a study of shared clonotypes between healthy human individuals. Study summary: CD4 naive and memory got three plates each, CD8 naive two, CD8 memory one.

The chain joins TRBV5-1 to TRBJ2-1, with D hard to call. The sample comprised memory CD4+ T cells sorted from blood. Stated subset: CD45RA-negative fraction. The clonotype originates from a woman aged 30 to 39 in good health. CDR3 protein: CASRELESPYNEQFF. The CDR3 DNA is TGCGCCAGCAGGGAACTCGAGAGTCCCTACAATGAGCAGTTCTTC.